This T cell receptor beta chain was identified in a study of radiation and T cells in renal cell carcinoma. The germline gives CDR1 MGHDK, CDR2 SYGVNS. Trimming left V 0 bases short and J 6 bases short, with 12 bases between. The CDR3 sequence is 14 residues long. Regarding the study as a whole: From baseline, blood top tumor clonotypes peaked at 2 weeks post-radiation.

Time point noted: blood 2 weeks post-SBRT. Treatment indicated: 15 Gy SBRT to primary tumor, nephrectomy 4 weeks later. Clear cell pathology was present in this patient's renal cell carcinoma. Of note for this clone: The target antigen is unknown.

Data came from immunoSEQ multiplex PCR; TCRdb stores just in-frame clones and leaves some out. This sample has 95,000 to 150,000 clones, with 81% found just once. This TCR was sampled from a middle-aged man with renal cell carcinoma. V gene TRBV25-1 combines with J gene TRBJ2-7; D gene unclear. Sequences were derived from blood, sampled from a patient whose treatment included radiotherapy and nephrectomy. CDR3 nucleotide sequence: TGTGCCAGCAGTGAATATAAACAAACGGGCGAGCAGTACTTC. Residues: CASSEYKQTGEQYF.